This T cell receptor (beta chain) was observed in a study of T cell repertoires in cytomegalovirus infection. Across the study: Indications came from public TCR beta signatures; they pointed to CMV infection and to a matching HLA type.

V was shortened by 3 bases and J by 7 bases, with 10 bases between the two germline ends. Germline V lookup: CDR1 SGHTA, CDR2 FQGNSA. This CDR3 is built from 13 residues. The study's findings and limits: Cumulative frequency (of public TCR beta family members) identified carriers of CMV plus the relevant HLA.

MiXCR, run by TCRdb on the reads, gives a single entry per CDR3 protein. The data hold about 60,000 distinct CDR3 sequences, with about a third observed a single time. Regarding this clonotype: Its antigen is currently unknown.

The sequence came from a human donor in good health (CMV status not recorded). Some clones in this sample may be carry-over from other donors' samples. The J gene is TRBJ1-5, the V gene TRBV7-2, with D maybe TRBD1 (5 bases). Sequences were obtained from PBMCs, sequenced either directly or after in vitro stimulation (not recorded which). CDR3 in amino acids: CASSFAPGQPQHF. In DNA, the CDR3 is TGTGCCAGCAGCTTCGCCCCAGGGCAGCCCCAGCATTTT. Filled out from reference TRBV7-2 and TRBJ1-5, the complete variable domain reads GAGVSQSPSNKVTEKGKDVELRCDPISGHTALYWYRQSLGQGLEFLIYFQGNSAPDKSGLPSDRFSAERTGGSVSTLTIQRTQQEDSAVYLCASSFAPGQPQHFGDGTRLSIL.